A single sample is the source of the 11 T cell receptor beta chains below, sequenced in a study of OX40 agonist ivuxolimab in advanced cancers. Clones were sequenced by immunoSEQ multiplex PCR, and TCRdb holds only the in-frame ones, with some missing. The sample shows about 82,000 clones, about nine tenths of them seen only once. The sample in question was CD4+ or CD8+ T cells sorted from blood, obtained in a trial of the OX40 agonist ivuxolimab. Receptors originate from an adult with an advanced solid tumor such as melanoma, head and neck, liver or kidney cancer.

This chain connects TRBV7-3 to TRBJ2-3, with D possibly being TRBD1 (5 bases). V lost 2 bases, J lost 2 bases, and 8 bases lay in between. The CDR3 contains 14 residues. Germline-derived CDR1 and CDR2 are SGHTA and FQGTGA. DNA of the CDR3: TGTGCCAGCAGCTTAGACAGTCCCACAGATACGCAGTATTTT. Its protein product is CASSLDSPTDTQYF.

The chain joins TRBV27 to TRBJ2-7, with 9 bases aligning to TRBD1. Losses at the gene ends were 4 bases for V and 3 bases for J; bases not matched to a gene: 13. The CDR3 is 17 amino acids. Germline values: CDR1 MNHEY, CDR2 SMNVEV (reference sequence). The CDR3 loop is CASSYGSRQGGLYEQYF. DNA for the CDR3: TGTGCCAGCAGTTACGGATCCCGACAGGGGGGGCTCTACGAGCAGTACTTC.

This chain connects TRBV30 to TRBJ2-3; 11 nucleotides align to TRBD2. The V segment lost 3 bases and the J segment 3 bases; nucleotides outside the gene matches: 5. The CDR3 is 15 residues long. CDR1 is GTSNPN, CDR2 SVGIG, per germline (reference sequence). As DNA, the CDR3 is TGTGCCTGGAGGCGTAGCGGGGGGGCGACAGATACGCAGTATTTT. Translation: CAWRRSGGATDTQYF.

The chain couples TRBV6-6 to TRBJ2-5; D might be TRBD2 (6 bases). Germline values: CDR1 MNHNY, CDR2 SVGAGI (reference sequence). Trimming shortened V by 6 bases and J by 4 bases, and 21 bases separated the two germline ends. The CDR3 contains 16 residues. In DNA form, the CDR3 reads TGTGCCAGCAGAACACACGACGCGGGGATCGGAGAGACCCAGTACTTC. This translates into CASRTHDAGIGETQYF.

The chain employs TRBV4-3 and TRBJ2-1; tentative D call: TRBD2 (5 bases). Trimming shortened V by 0 bases and J by 6 bases, and 12 bases separated the two germline ends. Germline CDR1 and CDR2: LGHNA and YSLEER. The CDR3 length is 15 residues. The CDR3 loop reads CASSQDRGSSNEQFF. In DNA, the CDR3 is TGCGCCAGCAGCCAAGATCGGGGATCGAGCAATGAGCAGTTCTTC.

This chain links TRBV19 with TRBJ2-7, with D possibly TRBD2 on 6 matching bases. The CDR3 loop spans 14 amino acids. V was shortened by 3 bases and J by 0 bases, with 9 bases between the two germline ends. CDR1 LNHDA and CDR2 SQIVND come from the germline V gene (reference sequence). CDR3 protein: CASSIGGSSYEQYF. The CDR3 DNA follows: TGTGCCAGTAGTATCGGAGGGAGCTCCTACGAGCAGTACTTC.

The chain couples TRBV4-3 to TRBJ1-2; 10 bases fit TRBD1. V shed 6 bases and J 0 bases; nucleotides not matched to a gene: 10. This CDR3 region has 17 residues. The germline CDR1 and CDR2 sequences are LGHNA and YSLEER. The CDR3 coding sequence is TGCGCCAGCAGATCTGGGACAGGGGTAGTGGCTAACTATGGCTACACCTTC. Amino acid sequence: CASRSGTGVVANYGYTF.

V is TRBV9 and J is TRBJ1-2, with TRBD1 matching 7 bases. Germline V gene data show CDR1 as SGDLS and CDR2 as YYNGEE. The CDR3 runs to 15 residues. J gave up 3 bases and V 4 bases, and 9 bases lay outside the gene matches. CDR3 coding DNA: TGTGCCAGCAGCTCTCCGGGACAGAGCTACTATGGCTACACCTTC. Translation: CASSSPGQSYYGYTF.

The rearrangement uses TRBV13 and TRBJ2-1; weak D call: TRBD2 (5 bases). Trimming pared 5 bases from V and 7 bases from J, leaving 15 bases between. The CDR3 loop spans 14 amino acids. Germline CDR1 PRHDT, CDR2 FYEKMQ (reference sequence). CDR3 DNA: TGTGCCAGCAGCGCACCACCTCGGGGTAATGAGCAGTTCTTC. Translated: CASSAPPRGNEQFF.

The chain recombines TRBV9 with TRBJ2-7; either TRBD1 or TRBD2 may supply D (5 bases each). The germline V and J ends were trimmed by 4 bases and 2 bases, with 16 bases remaining between them. This CDR3 region has 15 residues. Germline lookup yields CDR1 SGDLS and CDR2 YYNGEE. CDR3: CASSHRDGAAYEQYF. As DNA, the CDR3 is TGTGCCAGCAGCCACCGGGACGGTGCCGCCTACGAGCAGTACTTC. Variable domain in full (rest from reference TRBV9 and TRBJ2-7): DSGVTQTPKHLITATGQRVTLRCSPRSGDLSVYWYQQSLDQGLQFLIQYYNGEERAKGNILERFSAQQFPDLHSELNLSSLELGDSALYFCASSHRDGAAYEQYFGPGTRLTVT.

This sequence joins TRBV7-9 and TRBJ1-1; D remains ambiguous. Looked up from germline, CDR1 is SEHNR and CDR2 is FQNEAQ (reference sequence). The CDR3 is 14 residues long. V was clipped by 4 bases and J by 0 bases, with 9 bases between them. As DNA, the CDR3 is TGTGCCAGCAGCTATAAGGGCCTGAACACTGAAGCTTTCTTT. This translates into CASSYKGLNTEAFF.